This TCR beta chain was sequenced during a study of cytomegalovirus exposure and HLA in healthy donors. Study-level results: The study designated 150 or so TCR beta chains cytomegalovirus-associated.

About this clone: Its antigen remains unknown.

The germline V gene encodes CDR1 SGHVS and CDR2 FNYEAQ. The CDR3 has 14 residues. The V gene lost 5 bases and the J gene lost 4 bases, with 12 bases spanning the gap. This PCR relied on a set of 60 Vbeta primers and 13 Jbeta primers. The assay was immunoSEQ multiplex PCR, and TCRdb's table has in-frame clones only and misses some. The sample comprises over 150,000 clones, about 77% of which are singletons, and just under 3% rests with the top ten. The gene calls are TRBV7-6 and TRBJ2-1; D is perhaps TRBD1 (6 bases). Sequenced: PBMCs. The TCR comes from a woman in her twenties or thirties in good health and CMV-seronegative. The CDR3 reads CASSPYREYNEQFF. The CDR3 coding sequence is TGTGCCAGCAGCCCGTACAGGGAATACAATGAGCAGTTCTTC.